A selection of T cell receptor beta chains follows, all from one sample in a study of early T cells in non-severe SARS-CoV-2 infection. MiXCR, applied by TCRdb to the 5' RACE reads, yields one record per CDR3 protein. The sample consists of tens of thousands of distinct CDR3 sequences, 5.5% to 8.5% of them appearing once. The sequencing used whole blood, collected at baseline. The receptors were sampled from an adult who was a healthcare worker with PCR-confirmed SARS-CoV-2 infection or an uninfected control (not recorded which). The CDR3 runs from the conserved cysteine through the conserved F or W. The order of the fields is clone size, J gene, V gene, CDR3 protein. Only part of the rows carry a size: once, few, many, or a class if the clone is expanded.

abundance: many; j_gene: TRBJ1-4; v_gene: TRBV16; CDR3aa: CASSLRQTNEKLFF
abundance: .; j_gene: TRBJ2-7; v_gene: TRBV2; CDR3aa: CASSEGRQGTYEQYF
abundance: many; j_gene: TRBJ1-5; v_gene: TRBV29-1; CDR3aa: CSEPGQNQPQHF
abundance: many; j_gene: TRBJ2-4; v_gene: TRBV12-3/TRBV12-4; CDR3aa: CASSLRGGVNIQYF
abundance: many; j_gene: TRBJ2-1; v_gene: TRBV7-6; CDR3aa: CASSRGLAGAIGDEQFF
abundance: many; j_gene: TRBJ2-3; v_gene: TRBV9; CDR3aa: CASSVRSSGPPTDTQYF
abundance: many; j_gene: TRBJ2-5; v_gene: TRBV28; CDR3aa: CASSRDRSETQYF
abundance: .; j_gene: TRBJ1-4; v_gene: TRBV10-3; CDR3aa: CAISESNRLRWGYNEKLFF
abundance: few; j_gene: TRBJ1-2; v_gene: TRBV4-2; CDR3aa: CASSQLTGDGYTF
abundance: many; j_gene: TRBJ1-1; v_gene: TRBV12-3/TRBV12-4; CDR3aa: CASIQVTEAFF
abundance: .; j_gene: TRBJ2-5; v_gene: TRBV11-2; CDR3aa: CASSLELAGGETQYF
abundance: .; j_gene: TRBJ1-1; v_gene: TRBV21-1; CDR3aa: CASSRGRGGDTEAFF
abundance: many; j_gene: TRBJ1-1; v_gene: TRBV6-1; CDR3aa: CASSVSQLTEAFF
abundance: few; j_gene: TRBJ2-5; v_gene: TRBV18; CDR3aa: CASSPRLAGETQYF
abundance: many; j_gene: TRBJ2-7; v_gene: TRBV5-6; CDR3aa: CASSPAGRDYEQYF
abundance: many; j_gene: TRBJ2-7; v_gene: TRBV24-1; CDR3aa: CATSAGTAYEQYF
abundance: .; j_gene: TRBJ2-1; v_gene: TRBV6-5; CDR3aa: CASSYWQSYIEQFF
abundance: many; j_gene: TRBJ2-1; v_gene: TRBV29-1; CDR3aa: CSLRVVNEQFF
abundance: .; j_gene: TRBJ2-3; v_gene: TRBV13; CDR3aa: CASSLDLSTDTQYF
abundance: .; j_gene: TRBJ2-7; v_gene: TRBV29-1; CDR3aa: CSVDSGGGRGEQYF
abundance: .; j_gene: TRBJ1-5; v_gene: TRBV12-3/TRBV12-4; CDR3aa: CASSPGEGQPQHF
abundance: many; j_gene: TRBJ1-2; v_gene: TRBV20-1; CDR3aa: CSARGTGAAYGYTF
abundance: many; j_gene: TRBJ1-6; v_gene: TRBV10-1; CDR3aa: CASSADLNSPLHF
abundance: few; j_gene: TRBJ2-3; v_gene: TRBV24-1; CDR3aa: CATSQEISTDTQYF
abundance: medium-sized; j_gene: TRBJ2-2; v_gene: TRBV9; CDR3aa: CASSGITGGLGELFF
abundance: .; j_gene: TRBJ1-1; v_gene: TRBV5-6; CDR3aa: CASSWTENTEAFF
abundance: many; j_gene: TRBJ1-5; v_gene: TRBV4-3; CDR3aa: CASSQETGGQPQHF
abundance: .; j_gene: TRBJ2-1; v_gene: TRBV12-5; CDR3aa: CASGFSGVSEQFF
abundance: many; j_gene: TRBJ1-1; v_gene: TRBV5-1; CDR3aa: CASSLQPANTEAFF